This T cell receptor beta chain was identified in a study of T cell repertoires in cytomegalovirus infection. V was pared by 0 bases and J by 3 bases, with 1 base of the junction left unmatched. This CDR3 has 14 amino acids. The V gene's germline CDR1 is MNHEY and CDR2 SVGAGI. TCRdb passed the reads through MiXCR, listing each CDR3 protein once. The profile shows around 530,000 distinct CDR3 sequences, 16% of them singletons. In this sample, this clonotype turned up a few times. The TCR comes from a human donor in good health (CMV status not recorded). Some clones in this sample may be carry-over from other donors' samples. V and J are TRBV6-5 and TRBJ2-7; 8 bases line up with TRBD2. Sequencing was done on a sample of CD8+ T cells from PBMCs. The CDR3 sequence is CASSYSSGGYEQYF. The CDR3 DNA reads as TGTGCCAGCAGTTACTCCAGCGGGGGCTACGAGCAGTACTTC.